The 22 T cell receptor beta chains in this list originate from one sample, sequenced in a study of T cells in Graves' hyperthyroidism and ophthalmopathy (dated by TCRdb to between 2018 and 2021). To prepare the library, multiplex PCR was applied. TCRdb lists the instrument as Illumina HiSeq 2000. The TCR beta CDR3 regions were amplified from RNA transcripts. For the first round of RT-PCR on the TCR CDR3, the HTBI primer set was used together with the Qiagen OneStep RT-PCR kit. TCRdb passed the public sequencing reads through fastp at Q25 and MiXCR, retaining productive beta sequences. Each entry is one CDR3 protein sequence, shown with its most common DNA and genes. The sample has a few hundred thousand distinct CDR3 sequences on record, roughly 18% of them singletons. The top ten clonotypes cover 17% of the sample. The sequenced material came from blood. These receptors came from a young woman with Graves' ophthalmopathy.

Many counts were recorded for this clonotype. CDR3 sequence: CSAVPGLAGINEQFF. CDR3 in DNA: TGCAGTGCGGTACCGGGACTAGCGGGCATCAATGAGCAGTTCTTC. The rearrangement uses TRBV20-1 and TRBJ2-1, with 12 bases that match TRBD2. Germline V gene data show CDR1 as DFQATT and CDR2 as SNEGSKA (reference sequence). The ends lost 6 bases at V and 6 bases at J; junction bases unmatched: 9. The length of the CDR3 is 15 residues.

The chain is built from TRBV9 and TRBJ1-6; a possible D gene is TRBD1 (5 bases). This CDR3 region has 15 residues. Germline V gives CDR1 SGDLS, CDR2 YYNGEE. The ends were cut back, 0 bases at V and 5 bases at J, with 9 bases in the middle. This CDR3 is CASSVVAGNNSPLHF. The CDR3 coding sequence is TGTGCCAGCAGCGTAGTTGCAGGGAATAATTCACCCCTCCACTTT.

This clonotype has just a few counts. Since a much larger clone is just one base distant, this may be a read error. DNA of the CDR3: TGTGCCTGGAGTCGAGGCGGAGACTATGGCTACACCTTC. Translating gives CAWSRGGDYGYTF. The chain combines TRBV30 with TRBJ1-2; D unclear. Germline lookup yields CDR1 GTSNPN and CDR2 SVGIG (reference sequence). The V end was cut by 2 bases, the J end by 3 bases, with 10 bases between. CDR3 length: 13 residues.

This clonotype turned up a few times. V and J are TRBV20-1 and TRBJ2-7, with 8 bases identical to TRBD1. The V gene end was trimmed by 1 base and the J gene end by 3 bases; junction bases not matched to a gene: 8. Per the germline V gene, CDR1 is DFQATT and CDR2 is SNEGSKA (reference sequence). The CDR3 totals 15 residues. DNA for the CDR3: TGCAGTGCTAGAGCGGGGACAGGCCTAAGCTACGAGCAGTACTTC. Its translation is CSARAGTGLSYEQYF.

The chain combines TRBV19 with TRBJ1-5; the match to TRBD1 covers 9 bases. The CDR3 contains 17 residues. Trimming cost V 5 bases and J 6 bases; bases outside gene matches: 14. Per germline, CDR1 LNHDA and CDR2 SQIVND (reference sequence). CDR3 protein: CASSPRQGVIEGQPQHF. The CDR3, as DNA: TGTGCCAGTAGTCCGCGACAGGGGGTGATTGAAGGTCAGCCCCAGCATTTT.

The table lists this clonotype with many counts. At one end, the junction sequence differs from germline, possibly due to a read error. The rearrangement uses TRBV6-2 or TRBV6-3 and TRBJ1-1, with D hard to call. The CDR3 runs to 13 residues. Germline V gene data show CDR1 as MNHEY and CDR2 as SVGEGT. The CDR3 DNA follows: TGTGCCAGCAGTTACTTAAGGAACTCTGAAGCTTTCTTT. Protein sequence: CASSYLRNSEAFF.

The chain uses TRBV5-1 and TRBJ2-1; either TRBD1 or TRBD2 may fit D (5 bases each). V was clipped by 9 bases and J by 4 bases, with 14 bases between them. This CDR3 region has 13 residues. The germline gives CDR1 SGHRS, CDR2 YFSETQ. In nucleotides, the CDR3 is TGCGCCACCCGGGACGAACTATACAATGAGCAGTTCTTC. Protein: CATRDELYNEQFF.

As to this clonotype: With a much larger clone just one base away, this may be a read error. V is TRBV6-1 and J is TRBJ1-3; D is uncertain. Germline V CDR1 and CDR2: MNHNS, SASEGT. The CDR3 is 15 residues long. The V and J ends lost 5 bases and 1 base respectively, with 12 bases between them. This chain's CDR3 is CASSPERGSGNTIYF. The DNA of the CDR3 is TGTGCCAGCAGTCCGGAACGGGGATCTGGAAACACCATATATTTT.

This clonotype was observed many times. The chain combines TRBV29-1 with TRBJ2-7, with 13 bases fitting TRBD2. After removal of 0 bases from V and 7 bases from J, the junction contained 3 bases not matched to a gene. CDR3 length: 14 residues. CDR1 is SQVTM, CDR2 ANQGSEA, per germline. The CDR3 spells CSVEDGTSGTEQYF. Here the CDR3 DNA reads TGCAGCGTTGAAGATGGGACTAGCGGGACGGAGCAGTACTTC.

This clonotype was observed at least ten times. This chain connects TRBV10-1 to TRBJ2-1; 7 bases fit TRBD1. The CDR3 spans 17 residues. V dropped 0 bases and J dropped 3; count of bases not matched to a gene: 8. Germline V gene data show CDR1 as WNHNN and CDR2 as SYGVQD (reference sequence). The CDR3 DNA reads TGCGCCAGCAGTGAGTCTACCGGGACAGCTAACTACAATGAGCAGTTCTTC. Encoded protein: CASSESTGTANYNEQFF.

V gene TRBV6-1 combines with J gene TRBJ1-6, with TRBD1 matching 8 bases. With V trimmed by 5 bases and J by 10 bases, 7 bases remained unmatched. Germline CDR1 MNHNS, CDR2 SASEGT. The CDR3 runs 14 residues. The CDR3 loop is CASSTGQAHSPLHF. Written as DNA, the CDR3 is TGTGCCAGCAGTACGGGACAGGCCCACTCACCCCTCCACTTT.

This clonotype has at least ten counts. The chain joins TRBV18 to TRBJ2-2; TRBD2 matches 7 bases. Germline CDR1 is KGHSH and CDR2 is LQKENI. The length of the CDR3 is 15 residues. The junction had 0 bases not matched to a gene; V was cut back by 0 bases and J by 2 bases. CDR3 DNA: TGTGCCAGCTCACCACCGGGACTAAACACCGGGGAGCTGTTTTTT. Translating it yields CASSPPGLNTGELFF. Based on the CDR3 plus reference TRBV18 and TRBJ2-2, the full variable domain is NAGVMQNPRHLVRRRGQEARLRCSPMKGHSHVYWYRQLPEEGLKFMVYLQKENIIDESGMPKERFSAEFPKEGPSILRIQQVVRGDSAAYFCASSPPGLNTGELFFGEGSRLTVL.

The chain has TRBV13 and TRBJ2-4, with TRBD2 matching 7 bases. CDR3 size: 13 residues. Germline V gene lookup returns CDR1 PRHDT and CDR2 FYEKMQ (reference sequence). V lost 6 bases to trimming and J lost 9 bases; unmatched junction nucleotides: 8. The CDR3 DNA is TGTGCCAGCAGTGAATGGAGGGAGGGCATTCAGTACTTC. As protein: CASSEWREGIQYF.

In this sample, this clonotype turned up many times. The chain carries TRBV20-1 and TRBJ2-7; 7 nucleotides line up with TRBD2. The germline CDR1 and CDR2 sequences are DFQATT and SNEGSKA (reference sequence). This CDR3 spans 12 amino acids. Trimming took 1 base from V and 5 from J; bases not matched to a gene: 2. The CDR3 DNA sequence: TGCAGTGCTAGAGGGGGGGGGAACGAGCAGTACTTC. It encodes CSARGGGNEQYF.

This clonotype was seen many times. Written as DNA, the CDR3 is TGTGCCAGCAGTTATACCACCACAGATACGCAGTATTTT. Its protein product is CASSYTTTDTQYF. The rearrangement links TRBV6-1 to TRBJ2-3; D gene uncertain. The V and J ends lost 5 bases and 2 bases respectively, with 8 bases between them. Germline V lookup: CDR1 MNHNS, CDR2 SASEGT. The CDR3 length is 13 residues.

The chain recombines TRBV6-1 with TRBJ1-5; a weak D match, TRBD1 (5 bases). In germline, CDR1 is MNHNS, CDR2 SASEGT. Trimming left V 4 bases short and J 0 bases short, with 10 bases between. CDR3 size: 15 residues. In nucleotides, the CDR3 is TGTGCCAGCAGTGCGACAGAATATAGCAATCAGCCCCAGCATTTT. This sequence encodes CASSATEYSNQPQHF.

This clonotype was seen only a few times. The chain uses TRBV28 and TRBJ2-5; the D gene is possibly TRBD1 (6 bases). Trimming stripped 7 bases from V and 0 bases from J, with 12 bases between. This CDR3 region has 14 residues. Germline lookup yields CDR1 MDHEN and CDR2 SYDVKM. CDR3 residues: CASNLDSHQETQYF. The CDR3 nucleotides read TGTGCCAGCAACCTGGACAGCCACCAAGAGACCCAGTACTTC. Based on the CDR3 plus reference TRBV28 and TRBJ2-5, the full variable domain is DVKVTQSSRYLVKRTGEKVFLECVQDMDHENMFWYRQDPGLGLRLIYFSYDVKMKEKGDIPEGYSVSREKKERFSLILESASTNQTSMYLCASNLDSHQETQYFGPGTRLLVL.

This clonotype was recorded many times. V usage is TRBV5-1 and J usage is TRBJ2-2; 7 bases are a match to TRBD1. The CDR3 is made up of 15 amino acids. Germline V CDR1 and CDR2: SGHRS, YFSETQ. After removal of 3 bases from V and 1 base from J, the junction contained 3 bases not matched to a gene. The CDR3, as DNA: TGCGCCAGCAGCTATAGGACAGGGAACACCGGGGAGCTGTTTTTT. Its protein is CASSYRTGNTGELFF.

This clonotype was recorded many times. V usage is TRBV30 and J usage is TRBJ2-7; no firm D call. In germline, CDR1 is GTSNPN, CDR2 SVGIG (reference sequence). The V end was cut by 0 bases, the J end by 5 bases, with 8 bases between. The CDR3 covers 12 residues. The CDR3, as DNA: TGTGCCTGGAGTGTGGTGGCCCACGAGCAGTACTTC. This gives the protein CAWSVVAHEQYF.

This chain links TRBV6-1 with TRBJ2-7; 7 bases align to TRBD1. Germline loops: CDR1 MNHNS, CDR2 SASEGT. The CDR3 is 15 residues long. V dropped 1 base and J dropped 0; count of bases not matched to a gene: 3. CDR3 loop: CASSEDRTGSYEQYF. CDR3 bases: TGTGCCAGCAGTGAAGACAGGACAGGCTCCTACGAGCAGTACTTC.

This chain joins TRBV28 and TRBJ2-7; D is possibly TRBD2 (5 bases). The CDR3 is 12 amino acids. CDR1 MDHEN and CDR2 SYDVKM come from the germline V gene. Deletions cut 6 bases from V and 4 bases from J, with 10 bases between. This CDR3 is CASRTIPYEQYF. Here the CDR3 DNA reads TGTGCCAGCAGGACTATCCCTTACGAGCAGTACTTC.

The J gene is TRBJ2-5, the V gene TRBV7-9; D possibly corresponds to TRBD1 (5 bases). Germline V gives CDR1 SEHNR, CDR2 FQNEAQ (reference sequence). This CDR3 is built from 16 residues. Trimming removed 7 bases at V and 0 bases at J, with 18 bases between. CDR3 sequence (DNA): TGTGCCAGCAACCCCGCGACAGTACCAGACCAAGAGACCCAGTACTTC. This translates into CASNPATVPDQETQYF.